The 20 T cell receptor beta chains listed next were all sequenced from one sample in a study of cytomegalovirus exposure and HLA in healthy donors. Amplification used 60 Vbeta primers and 13 Jbeta primers. Measured with immunoSEQ multiplex PCR; TCRdb has only the in-frame clones, and not every one. Among about 200,000 clones listed, roughly four fifths were seen once. The sequencing sample was made of PBMCs. All receptors derive from a boy between 2 and 10 years old in good health and CMV-seronegative.

The V call is TRBV9, the J call TRBJ2-7; 9 nucleotides align to TRBD2. Germline V gene sequence: CDR1 SGDLS, CDR2 YYNGEE. V shed 3 bases, J shed 6 bases, and the junction held 1 base outside the gene matches. CDR3 length equals 12 residues. The CDR3 nucleotides read TGTGCCAGCAGCGCGCGGGGGGGCGAGCAGTACTTC. It is translated as CASSARGGEQYF.

The table lists this clone with a count of one. This chain connects TRBV7-9 to TRBJ1-1; D may be TRBD1 (5 bases). The CDR3 is 12 amino acids. V lost 1 base to trimming and J lost 10 bases, with 10 bases between them. Germline V gives CDR1 SEHNR, CDR2 FQNEAQ (reference sequence). This chain's CDR3 is CASSLEGRGAFF. As DNA, the CDR3 is TGTGCCAGCAGCTTAGAGGGGAGGGGAGCTTTCTTT.

The chain has TRBV19 and TRBJ1-1; 7 nucleotides line up with TRBD1. CDR1 and CDR2 (germline): LNHDA, SQIVND (reference sequence). V shed 3 bases and J 3 bases; nucleotides not matched to a gene: 10. The CDR3 length is 16 residues. The CDR3 DNA follows: TGTGCCAGTAGTATGGGGTGGGGACAGAAGCACACTGAAGCTTTCTTT. This codes for CASSMGWGQKHTEAFF.

This chain's CDR3 is CASSVATGGLVPIYF. In nucleotides, the CDR3 is TGTGCCAGCAGCGTAGCTACAGGAGGGTTGGTCCCCATATATTTT. The V call is TRBV9, the J call TRBJ1-3, with TRBD1 as a possible D gene (5 bases). V was cut by 0 bases and J by 11 bases, with 18 bases left in between. CDR1 is SGDLS and CDR2 is YYNGEE in the germline V gene. This CDR3 comprises 15 residues.

Comments on this clone: A junction boundary mismatches the germline segment, possibly from a read error. The V gene is TRBV7-7, the J gene TRBJ2-5, with TRBD2 matching over 7 bases. Germline CDR1 is SSHAT and CDR2 is FNYEAQ (reference sequence). The CDR3 contains 15 residues. CDR3 in amino acids: CASSPGLVSSETQYF. The CDR3 DNA sequence: TGTGCTAGCAGCCCCGGACTAGTTTCGTCGGAGACCCAGTACTTC.

This clone has only one observation. The J gene is TRBJ2-2, the V gene TRBV5-6, with TRBD2 identical over 8 bases. J lost 6 bases, V lost 0 bases, and 1 base had no gene match. The germline gives CDR1 SGHDT, CDR2 YYEEEE. The CDR3 length is 14 residues. CDR3 amino acids: CASSLAGGPGELFF. Written as DNA, the CDR3 is TGTGCCAGCAGCTTGGCGGGGGGGCCCGGGGAGCTGTTTTTT.

Concerning this clone itself: The junction shows a germline mismatch at one end, possibly a read error. The rearrangement links TRBV7-9 to TRBJ2-1, with a weak D call TRBD2 (5 bases). The CDR3 is made up of 12 amino acids. From germline, CDR1 is SEHNR and CDR2 FQNEAQ (reference sequence). This CDR3 reads CASSPGEGERFF. CDR3 DNA: TGTGCCAGCAGCCCCGGTGAGGGTGAGCGGTTCTTC.

For the CDR3, the DNA is TGTGCCAGCAGCCCTACGACAGACTATAATTCACCCCTCCACTTT. Protein sequence: CASSPTTDYNSPLHF. The genes are TRBV5-4 and TRBJ1-6, with D perhaps matching TRBD1 (5 bases). The V gene's germline CDR1 is SGHNT and CDR2 YYREEE (reference sequence). V lost 4 bases and J lost 3, with 11 bases in between. CDR3 size: 15 residues.

The table lists this clone with a few counts. The genes are TRBV2 and TRBJ1-2; D not certain. CDR1 and CDR2 from the germline V gene are SNHLY and FYNNEI. Trimming took 5 bases from V and 5 from J, leaving 12 bases between them. The CDR3 sequence is 13 residues long. DNA for the CDR3: TGTGCCAGCAGTCCCCGATGGGAGTATGGCTACACCTTC. Translating gives CASSPRWEYGYTF. The full variable domain, its missing parts supplied by reference TRBV2 and TRBJ1-2, is EPEVTQTPSHQVTQMGQEVILRCVPISNHLYFYWYRQILGQKVEFLVSFYNNEISEKSEIFDDQFSVERPDGSNFTLKIRSTKLEDSAMYFCASSPRWEYGYTFGSGTRLTVV.

This clone has only a few counts. The sample holds other DNA sequences that translate to the same CDR3. The chain carries TRBV7-2 and TRBJ2-6, with TRBD1 matching over 7 bases. Germline V gene lookup returns CDR1 SGHTA and CDR2 FQGNSA. The junction had 0 bases not matched to a gene; V was cut back by 1 base and J by 0 bases. The CDR3 length is 16 residues. The CDR3 spells CASSLGTGSGANVLTF. The CDR3 nucleotides read TGTGCCAGCAGCTTAGGGACAGGCTCTGGGGCCAACGTCCTGACTTTC. Variable domain in full (rest from reference TRBV7-2 and TRBJ2-6): GAGVSQSPSNKVTEKGKDVELRCDPISGHTALYWYRQSLGQGLEFLIYFQGNSAPDKSGLPSDRFSAERTGGSVSTLTIQRTQQEDSAVYLCASSLGTGSGANVLTFGAGSRLTVL.

CDR3 region: CASSEGQGRSDTQYF. For the CDR3, the DNA is TGTGCCAGCAGTGAGGGACAGGGGAGGTCAGATACGCAGTATTTT. The chain joins TRBV6-6 to TRBJ2-3; 10 nucleotides line up with TRBD1. The CDR3 is made up of 15 amino acids. The germline V gene encodes CDR1 MNHNY and CDR2 SVGAGI (reference sequence). After removal of 5 bases from V and 4 bases from J, the junction contained 6 bases not matched to a gene.

This chain connects TRBV9 to TRBJ1-1; D might be TRBD1 (6 bases). The length of the CDR3 is 17 residues. V lost 0 bases to trimming and J lost 2 bases, with 17 bases between them. CDR1 is SGDLS, CDR2 YYNGEE, per germline. Written as DNA, the CDR3 is TGTGCCAGCAGCGTAGGGGGGAGAGGGGGAAGAAACACTGAAGCTTTCTTT. Translated, it gives CASSVGGRGGRNTEAFF.

The chain links TRBV27 to TRBJ2-2; tentative D call: TRBD1 (7 bases). Per germline, CDR1 MNHEY and CDR2 SMNVEV (reference sequence). The CDR3 consists of 20 residues. V was clipped by 0 bases and J by 2 bases, with 22 bases between them. The CDR3 here is CASSLSSGLPGGLNTGELFF. The CDR3, as DNA: TGTGCCAGCAGTTTATCGTCGGGACTCCCAGGGGGTTTAAACACCGGGGAGCTGTTTTTT.

V usage is TRBV5-6 and J usage is TRBJ1-1; D not resolved. In germline, CDR1 is SGHDT, CDR2 YYEEEE. Trimming cost V 0 bases and J 1 base, with 10 bases left between them. This CDR3 has 15 residues. DNA of the CDR3: TGTGCCAGCAGCTTGGCCAAAACTGGGAACACTGAAGCTTTCTTT. Protein product: CASSLAKTGNTEAFF.

The V call is TRBV9, the J call TRBJ2-5, with D uncertain. Per the germline V gene, CDR1 is SGDLS and CDR2 is YYNGEE. Trimming left V 1 base short and J 6 bases short, with 4 bases between. The CDR3 is 11 amino acids. The CDR3 sequence: CASSVIKTQYF. The CDR3 coding sequence is TGTGCCAGCAGCGTAATAAAGACCCAGTACTTC. Filled out from reference TRBV9 and TRBJ2-5, the complete variable domain reads DSGVTQTPKHLITATGQRVTLRCSPRSGDLSVYWYQQSLDQGLQFLIQYYNGEERAKGNILERFSAQQFPDLHSELNLSSLELGDSALYFCASSVIKTQYFGPGTRLLVL.

The chain recombines TRBV19 with TRBJ2-7; 8 bases match TRBD1. Germline-derived CDR1 and CDR2 are LNHDA and SQIVND (reference sequence). The CDR3 is 13 residues long. V lost 5 bases to trimming and J lost 1 base; unmatched junction nucleotides: 1. The CDR3 DNA reads TGTGCCAGTAGTGACAGGGGATCCTACGAGCAGTACTTC. Protein product: CASSDRGSYEQYF.

Turning to this clone: One end of the junction fails to match germline, which may point to a read error. This sample also contains other DNA sequences that code for the same CDR3. The CDR3: CSVVLGTGKAFF. The DNA of the CDR3 is TGCAGTGTTGTTTTGGGGACAGGGAAAGCTTTCTTT. This chain links TRBV29-1 with TRBJ1-1; the match to TRBD1 covers 9 bases. This CDR3 has 12 amino acids. CDR1 and CDR2 from the germline V gene are SQVTM and ANQGSEA.

V is TRBV12-5 and J is TRBJ1-1, with D maybe TRBD1 (5 bases). The CDR3 has 12 residues. Trimming left V 7 bases short and J 9 bases short, with 15 bases between. The germline CDR1 and CDR2 sequences are LGHNT and FRNRAP. CDR3 DNA: TGTGCTAGTGCAATTGGGGGGACGAAAGCTTTCTTT. Protein product: CASAIGGTKAFF.

The gene calls are TRBV29-1 and TRBJ2-3, with D perhaps matching TRBD1 (6 bases). The CDR3 runs to 13 residues. V lost 3 bases, J lost 1 base, and 8 bases lay in between. Germline loops: CDR1 SQVTM, CDR2 ANQGSEA. This chain's CDR3 is CSVDEGGTDTQYF. CDR3 in DNA: TGCAGCGTTGATGAGGGGGGCACAGATACGCAGTATTTT.

The chain has TRBV7-9 and TRBJ2-5; D unclear. The V gene's germline CDR1 is SEHNR and CDR2 FQNEAQ (reference sequence). This CDR3 has 13 residues. The V and J ends lost 7 bases and 5 bases respectively, with 14 bases between them. The CDR3 coding sequence is TGTGCCAGCATCCCACCGACTTTTGAGACCCAGTACTTC. The encoded protein is CASIPPTFETQYF.